The next 2 T cell receptor beta chains were all read from a single sample in a study of Ad26.COV2.S vaccination and SARS-CoV-2 variants. The treatment here: some 19 received Ad26.COV2.S at low or high dose, single or two shots; about five received placebo; per-sample allocation not given. Samples came from day 63 after the first vaccine or placebo injection. Generated by immunoSEQ multiplex PCR, the TCRdb table keeps only in-frame clones and is missing some. The sample has some 640,000 clones; around 89% are singletons. The specimen was peripheral blood, collected in a trial of Ad26.COV2.S vaccine versus placebo. The receptors derive from a person aged 18-60 years who received the Ad26.COV2.S COVID-19 vaccine or a placebo.

The rearrangement joins TRBV7-8 to TRBJ2-5; perhaps TRBD2 as D (6 bases). Per the germline V gene, CDR1 is SGHVS and CDR2 is FQNEAQ. The V and J ends lost 1 base and 1 base respectively, with 7 bases between them. The CDR3 spans 14 residues. This chain's CDR3 is CASSLGDFQETQYF. The CDR3 DNA reads TGTGCCAGCAGCTTAGGGGACTTCCAAGAGACCCAGTACTTC.

This clone was observed once. This rearrangement joins TRBV6-5 to TRBJ1-2; D unresolved. Deletions cut 6 bases from V and 2 bases from J, with 16 bases between. Germline-derived CDR1 and CDR2 are MNHEY and SVGAGI. This CDR3 region has 15 residues. CDR3 nucleotides: TGTGCCAGCAGCCACCTAGTGGTAGGCAACTATGGCTACACCTTC. Amino acid sequence: CASSHLVVGNYGYTF.